Listed below are T cell receptor beta chains from one sample, sequenced in a study of T cell responses to AZD1222 COVID-19 vaccine. This table comes from immunoSEQ multiplex PCR, and its TCRdb copy is limited to in-frame clones, with some not included. Among around 130,000 clones, roughly nine tenths were seen once, and the ten largest hold approximately 9.4%. Sequencing used peripheral blood, obtained 28 days after the second AZD1222 dose. These receptors came from an adult who received the AZD1222 COVID-19 vaccine. Both conserved end residues are part of each CDR3. Fields, in order: clone size, CDR3 length, D gene, V gene, J gene, CDR3 protein, CDR3 DNA. D genes are given only for firm matches. Size tells how often a clone was seen (once, few, many) or the class of an expanded clone, and some rows leave it out.

abundance: .; len: 13; d_gene: TRBD1; v_gene: TRBV10-1; j_gene: TRBJ1-2; CDR3aa: CASSGQGTYGYTF; CDR3nt: TGCGCCAGCAGTGGACAGGGAACCTATGGCTACACCTTC
abundance: .; len: 18; d_gene: TRBD2; v_gene: TRBV25-1; j_gene: TRBJ2-3; CDR3aa: CASSEGVSGRAWTDTQYF; CDR3nt: TGTGCCAGCAGTGAAGGGGTTAGCGGGAGGGCCTGGACAGATACGCAGTATTTT
abundance: .; len: 17; d_gene: TRBD1; v_gene: TRBV2; j_gene: TRBJ1-3; CDR3aa: CASRDRQGGGSGNTIYF; CDR3nt: TGTGCCAGCAGGGACCGACAGGGAGGTGGTTCTGGAAACACCATATATTTT
abundance: .; len: 15; d_gene: TRBD1; v_gene: TRBV2; j_gene: TRBJ1-2; CDR3aa: CASSYLTGTGLGYTF; CDR3nt: TGTGCCAGCAGCTACCTAACCGGGACAGGGTTAGGCTACACCTTC
abundance: .; len: 13; d_gene: .; v_gene: TRBV29-1; j_gene: TRBJ1-1; CDR3aa: CSTWGGRDTEAFF; CDR3nt: TGCAGCACCTGGGGGGGCAGGGACACTGAAGCTTTCTTT
abundance: .; len: 16; d_gene: .; v_gene: TRBV19; j_gene: TRBJ1-4; CDR3aa: CASSLEGSQAREKLFF; CDR3nt: TGTGCCAGTAGCCTGGAAGGGTCCCAAGCGCGTGAAAAACTGTTTTTT
abundance: few; len: 14; d_gene: .; v_gene: TRBV7-2; j_gene: TRBJ2-7; CDR3aa: CASSLDLGPYEQYF; CDR3nt: TGTGCCAGCAGCTTAGACCTAGGTCCCTACGAGCAGTACTTC
abundance: once; len: 14; d_gene: TRBD1; v_gene: TRBV28; j_gene: TRBJ1-3; CDR3aa: CASGTGGIGNTIYF; CDR3nt: TGTGCCAGCGGTACAGGGGGCATCGGAAACACCATATATTTT
abundance: .; len: 16; d_gene: .; v_gene: TRBV27; j_gene: TRBJ1-1; CDR3aa: CASSLWGGRPNTEAFF; CDR3nt: TGTGCCAGCAGTTTATGGGGAGGGAGACCTAACACTGAAGCTTTCTTT
abundance: .; len: 14; d_gene: .; v_gene: TRBV5-1; j_gene: TRBJ1-1; CDR3aa: CASSLDFGQGEAFF; CDR3nt: TGCGCCAGCAGCTTGGACTTTGGCCAAGGTGAAGCTTTCTTT
abundance: .; len: 14; d_gene: .; v_gene: TRBV5-1; j_gene: TRBJ1-1; CDR3aa: CASSLDRMNTEAFF; CDR3nt: TGCGCCAGCAGCTTGGATCGGATGAACACTGAAGCTTTCTTT
abundance: .; len: 16; d_gene: .; v_gene: TRBV6-6; j_gene: TRBJ2-2; CDR3aa: CASMTGAGVYTGELFF; CDR3nt: TGTGCCAGCATGACAGGGGCGGGAGTTTACACCGGGGAGCTGTTTTTT
abundance: .; len: 15; d_gene: .; v_gene: TRBV15; j_gene: TRBJ2-3; CDR3aa: CATGAGSPSTDTQYF; CDR3nt: TGTGCCACCGGGGCGGGCAGCCCTAGCACAGATACGCAGTATTTT
abundance: .; len: 15; d_gene: .; v_gene: TRBV15; j_gene: TRBJ2-3; CDR3aa: CATSRDGGSTDTQYF; CDR3nt: TGTGCCACCAGCAGAGATGGTGGCAGCACAGATACGCAGTATTTT
abundance: .; len: 13; d_gene: .; v_gene: TRBV3-1/TRBV3-2; j_gene: TRBJ1-1; CDR3aa: CASSQDGNTEAFF; CDR3nt: TGTGCCAGCAGCCAAGACGGGAACACTGAAGCTTTCTTT
abundance: .; len: 16; d_gene: TRBD1; v_gene: TRBV25-1; j_gene: TRBJ1-1; CDR3aa: CASSEWTGELNTEAFF; CDR3nt: TGTGCCAGCAGTGAATGGACAGGGGAATTGAACACTGAAGCTTTCTTT
abundance: .; len: 18; d_gene: TRBD2; v_gene: TRBV18; j_gene: TRBJ2-1; CDR3aa: CASSLGLAGDKLDNEQFF; CDR3nt: TGTGCCAGCTCACTGGGACTAGCGGGAGACAAACTTGACAATGAGCAGTTCTTC
abundance: .; len: 13; d_gene: .; v_gene: TRBV19; j_gene: TRBJ2-1; CDR3aa: CASSSLVLNEQFF; CDR3nt: TGTGCCAGTAGTTCCTTAGTGCTCAATGAGCAGTTCTTC
abundance: .; len: 14; d_gene: .; v_gene: TRBV7-2; j_gene: TRBJ1-3; CDR3aa: CASSLGRSQNTIYF; CDR3nt: TGTGCCAGCAGCTTAGGCCGCAGTCAAAACACCATATATTTT
abundance: .; len: 14; d_gene: .; v_gene: TRBV5-1; j_gene: TRBJ1-6; CDR3aa: CASSLDIWNSPLHF; CDR3nt: TGCGCCAGCAGCTTGGACATATGGAATTCACCCCTCCACTTT
abundance: .; len: 14; d_gene: .; v_gene: TRBV19; j_gene: TRBJ1-5; CDR3aa: CASSLDSLGPAQHF; CDR3nt: TGTGCCAGTAGCCTCGACAGCTTAGGGCCGGCCCAGCATTTT
abundance: .; len: 14; d_gene: .; v_gene: TRBV5-1; j_gene: TRBJ2-7; CDR3aa: CASSSAGSSYEQYF; CDR3nt: TGCGCCAGCAGCTCGGCGGGGAGCTCCTACGAGCAGTACTTC
abundance: .; len: 15; d_gene: TRBD2; v_gene: TRBV12-5; j_gene: TRBJ2-5; CDR3aa: CASGLWRGGEKTQYF; CDR3nt: TGTGCTAGTGGTTTGTGGCGGGGGGGCGAAAAGACCCAGTACTTC
abundance: .; len: 15; d_gene: .; v_gene: TRBV5-1; j_gene: TRBJ1-1; CDR3aa: CASSARDTGNTEAFF; CDR3nt: TGCGCCAGCAGCGCCAGGGACACGGGAAACACTGAAGCTTTCTTT
abundance: few; len: 15; d_gene: .; v_gene: TRBV6-2/TRBV6-3; j_gene: TRBJ1-1; CDR3aa: CASSPPRGGSWEAFF; CDR3nt: TGTGCCAGCAGTCCCCCGAGAGGGGGGAGTTGGGAAGCTTTCTTT
abundance: .; len: 14; d_gene: .; v_gene: TRBV2; j_gene: TRBJ2-3; CDR3aa: CASVPVTSTDTQYF; CDR3nt: TGTGCCAGCGTCCCAGTAACCAGCACAGATACGCAGTATTTT